These 16 T cell receptor beta chains were all obtained from the same sample, sequenced in a study of CD8+CD57+ T cells in acquired aplastic anemia. Patients chosen for sequencing had CD8+CD57+ cells that had expanded, as shown by flow cytometry. Profiles of TCR beta VDJ and CDR3 were generated from a genomic DNA template. TCRdb recomputed calls from the reads with MiXCR, one row per CDR3 protein. The sample includes roughly 180,000 distinct CDR3 sequences, 48% of them seen just once. Sample: sorted CD4+, CD8+, or CD8+CD57+ T cells (not recorded which) from PBMCs. Receptor source: a human donor with aplastic anemia.

This clonotype was recorded many times. V is TRBV7-2 and J is TRBJ1-2; D is unclear. V dropped 1 base and J dropped 4 bases, with 10 bases sitting between them. Looked up from germline, CDR1 is SGHTA and CDR2 is FQGNSA. This CDR3 is built from 14 residues. DNA of the CDR3: TGTGCCAGCAGCTTAGGGCAAATGAGCTATGGCTACACCTTC. Translating it yields CASSLGQMSYGYTF.

The V gene is TRBV6-5, the J gene TRBJ1-1, with D uncertain. Trimming stripped 2 bases from V and 2 bases from J, with 6 bases between. Germline CDR1 reads MNHEY; CDR2 reads SVGAGI. This CDR3 is built from 13 residues. The CDR3, as DNA: TGTGCCAGCAGTTACCTGGGAAACACTGAAGCTTTCTTT. This encodes CASSYLGNTEAFF.

There are many counts of this clonotype. The CDR3 nucleotides read TGTGCCAGTAGTACGACAGGGTCTGGAGCTTTCTTT. As protein: CASSTTGSGAFF. This rearrangement joins TRBV19 to TRBJ1-1; 7 bases are a match to TRBD1. Germline CDR1 reads LNHDA; CDR2 reads SQIVND (reference sequence). Losses at the gene ends were 4 bases for V and 10 bases for J; bases not matched to a gene: 6. This CDR3 comprises 12 residues.

The chain carries TRBV7-4 and TRBJ2-3, with 7 bases fitting TRBD1. The CDR3 has 13 amino acids. Germline assignment: CDR1 SGHVT and CDR2 SQSDAQ. Trimming at V came to 3 bases and at J to 5 bases, leaving 2 bases not matched to a gene. CDR3 DNA sequence: TGTGCCAGCAGCTTCCAGGGGGTAGATACGCAGTATTTT. Its translation is CASSFQGVDTQYF.

This clonotype was seen more than once but under ten times. V is TRBV6-5 and J is TRBJ1-1, with D maybe TRBD1 (5 bases). V lost 0 bases and J 7 bases, leaving 18 bases between the germline ends. The CDR3 is made up of 16 amino acids. CDR1 is MNHEY, CDR2 SVGAGI, per germline. CDR3 nucleotide sequence: TGTGCCAGCAGTTACTCGCCGGGGGGTCTTACGGGTGAAGCTTTCTTT. Translating gives CASSYSPGGLTGEAFF.

This clonotype was observed at least ten times. This chain joins TRBV6-1 and TRBJ2-3, with D possibly being TRBD1 or TRBD2 (5 bases each). The germline V gene has CDR1 MNHNS and CDR2 SASEGT. V was clipped by 2 bases and J by 4 bases, with 13 bases between them. This CDR3 is built from 15 residues. CDR3 nucleotide sequence: TGTGCCAGCAGTGAACCGGGCCTGGGGGCAGATACGCAGTATTTT. Encoded protein: CASSEPGLGADTQYF.

This clonotype was seen a few times. The V call is TRBV30, the J call TRBJ1-2; TRBD1 is a possible D gene (5 bases). Germline-derived CDR1 and CDR2 are GTSNPN and SVGIG (reference sequence). V lost 4 bases, J lost 8 bases, and 17 bases lay in between. This CDR3 contains 13 residues. The CDR3: CAWNTRAPTGYTF. The CDR3 DNA sequence: TGTGCCTGGAACACCAGGGCCCCAACGGGCTACACCTTC.

The genes are TRBV6-1 and TRBJ2-2, with D possibly TRBD2 on 6 matching bases. This CDR3 is built from 16 residues. Trimming took 5 bases from V and 0 from J, leaving 13 bases between them. CDR1 MNHNS and CDR2 SASEGT come from the germline V gene. CDR3 in DNA: TGTGCCAGCAGTAAGGAGGGTGGCGCGAACACCGGGGAGCTGTTTTTT. It specifies CASSKEGGANTGELFF.

For this clonotype: One base away lies a much larger clone, so this may be a sequencing read error. This chain links TRBV20-1 with TRBJ2-3; D tentatively reads TRBD1 or TRBD2 (6 bases each). V dropped 0 bases and J dropped 4 bases, with 11 bases sitting between them. Germline V gene data show CDR1 as DFQATT and CDR2 as SNEGSKA (reference sequence). This CDR3 is built from 14 residues. CDR3 sequence reads: CSAREGGQADTQYF. The DNA for the CDR3 is TGCAGTGCTAGAGAGGGGGGCCAGGCAGATACGCAGTATTTT.

The J gene is TRBJ1-1, the V gene TRBV25-1; 7 bases fit TRBD1. Trimming removed 4 bases from V and 0 bases from J; junction bases left unmatched: 17. The germline CDR1 and CDR2 sequences are MGHDK and SYGVNS. The CDR3 has 19 amino acids. CDR3 protein: CASSGARDSLGLMNTEAFF. As DNA, the CDR3 is TGTGCCAGCAGTGGGGCCAGGGACAGTTTGGGGCTAATGAACACTGAAGCTTTCTTT. Filled out from reference TRBV25-1 and TRBJ1-1, the complete variable domain reads EADIYQTPRYLVIGTGKKITLECSQTMGHDKMYWYQQDPGMELHLIHYSYGVNSTEKGDLSSESTVSRIRTEHFPLTLESARPSHTSQYLCASSGARDSLGLMNTEAFFGQGTRLTVV.

This clonotype was seen ten or more times. The rearrangement joins TRBV4-2 to TRBJ1-5, with TRBD1 matching 8 bases. The CDR3 covers 18 residues. The V segment lost 5 bases and the J segment 0 bases; nucleotides outside the gene matches: 12. Germline loops: CDR1 LGHNA, CDR2 YNFKEQ. The CDR3 protein is CASSDMVTGDNSNQPQHF. CDR3 DNA: TGTGCCAGCAGCGACATGGTGACAGGGGATAATAGCAATCAGCCCCAGCATTTT.

The J gene is TRBJ1-6, the V gene TRBV12-5; D unresolved. This CDR3 region has 13 residues. The V end was cut by 6 bases, the J end by 5 bases, with 8 bases between. The germline CDR1 and CDR2 sequences are LGHNT and FRNRAP. CDR3 region: CASGYGDNSPLHF. CDR3 coding DNA: TGTGCTAGTGGCTACGGGGATAATTCACCCCTCCACTTT.

The chain has TRBV29-1 and TRBJ1-1; a weak D match, TRBD1 (5 bases). The CDR3 length is 14 residues. CDR1 and CDR2 from the germline V gene are SQVTM and ANQGSEA. Trimming took off 3 bases at V and 5 bases at J, with 16 bases between the two ends. CDR3 loop: CSVDSQGRMTEAFF. CDR3 in DNA: TGCAGCGTTGATTCCCAGGGAAGAATGACTGAAGCTTTCTTT.

This clonotype was recorded many times. The rearrangement joins TRBV9 to TRBJ2-3; D is uncertain. The V end lost 0 bases, the J end lost 0 bases, and 8 bases lay between the germline ends. This CDR3 region has 15 residues. CDR1 is SGDLS, CDR2 YYNGEE, per germline. The CDR3 here is CASSVDPGSTDTQYF. For the CDR3, the DNA is TGTGCCAGCAGCGTAGACCCCGGGAGCACAGATACGCAGTATTTT.

The sample holds many counts of this clonotype. The CDR3 DNA reads as TGCGCCAGCAGCTTGCAACGGACTGACGAGCAGTACTTC. Translating gives CASSLQRTDEQYF. The chain recombines TRBV5-1 with TRBJ2-7, with D maybe TRBD2 (5 bases). Per germline, CDR1 SGHRS and CDR2 YFSETQ. V lost 1 base and J 5 bases, leaving 10 bases between the germline ends. This CDR3 has 13 residues.

This clonotype occurred a few times. The V call is TRBV6-1, the J call TRBJ2-7; 9 bases align to TRBD2. After removal of 6 bases from V and 4 bases from J, the junction contained 10 bases not matched to a gene. The CDR3 loop spans 15 amino acids. CDR1 MNHNS and CDR2 SASEGT come from the germline V gene. DNA of the CDR3: TGTGCCAGCAGCCTCCAGAGCGGGGGGACTTACGAGCAGTACTTC. It specifies CASSLQSGGTYEQYF.